These 8 T cell receptor beta chains were all obtained from the same sample, sequenced in a study of cytomegalovirus exposure and HLA in healthy donors. PCR used 60 Vbeta primers and 13 Jbeta primers. Data came from immunoSEQ multiplex PCR; TCRdb stores just in-frame clones and leaves some out. The profile covers 100,000 to 150,000 clones, with roughly 74% appearing a single time and 4.2% taken by the ten largest. The sample was PBMCs. The receptors originated from a woman aged 50 to 60 in good health and CMV-seropositive.

This chain uses TRBV6-1 with TRBJ1-3; the match to TRBD1 covers 7 bases. V shed 6 bases and J 4 bases; nucleotides not matched to a gene: 6. Germline CDR1 is MNHNS and CDR2 is SASEGT. The CDR3 sequence is 14 residues long. DNA for the CDR3: TGTGCCAGCAGCCTCAGGGGGTCCGGAAACACCATATATTTT. Translating gives CASSLRGSGNTIYF.

V and J are TRBV30 and TRBJ2-1; D might be TRBD2 (6 bases). V lost 4 bases and J lost 8, with 18 bases in between. Germline V gene lookup returns CDR1 GTSNPN and CDR2 SVGIG (reference sequence). CDR3 length equals 14 residues. This CDR3 is CAWTPLAQVHEQFF. In DNA, the CDR3 is TGTGCCTGGACCCCACTAGCTCAGGTTCATGAGCAGTTCTTC.

This rearrangement joins TRBV19 to TRBJ1-2; 8 bases agree with TRBD1. J was trimmed by 4 bases and V by 9 bases; bases with no gene match: 10. CDR1 is LNHDA and CDR2 is SQIVND in the germline V gene (reference sequence). The CDR3 length is 14 residues. The CDR3 spells CASRDRTKIYGYTF. CDR3 coding DNA: TGTGCCAGCCGGGACAGGACGAAAATCTATGGCTACACCTTC.

The chain is built from TRBV5-4 and TRBJ2-2, with TRBD2 as a possible D gene (5 bases). V was clipped by 0 bases and J by 1 base, with 7 bases between them. The CDR3 is 15 amino acids. In germline, CDR1 is SGHNT, CDR2 YYREEE (reference sequence). This CDR3 reads CASSLGTVNTGELFF. CDR3 DNA sequence: TGTGCCAGCAGCTTGGGGACTGTGAACACCGGGGAGCTGTTTTTT.

The genes are TRBV14 and TRBJ2-2, with D unclear. The V gene lost 4 bases and the J gene lost 1 base, with 7 bases spanning the gap. CDR1 SGHDN and CDR2 FVKESK come from the germline V gene. The CDR3 has 14 residues. CDR3 protein: CASSRRQNTGELFF. The CDR3, as DNA: TGTGCCAGCAGCCGGCGACAGAACACCGGGGAGCTGTTTTTT.

The J gene is TRBJ2-2, the V gene TRBV9; TRBD1 agrees at 8 bases. CDR3 size: 16 residues. V shed 0 bases and J 8 bases; nucleotides not matched to a gene: 9. CDR1 and CDR2 (germline): SGDLS, YYNGEE. CDR3 residues: CASSVVGQGAAGELFF. DNA of the CDR3: TGTGCCAGCAGCGTAGTGGGGCAGGGGGCTGCGGGGGAGCTGTTTTTT.

The CDR3, as DNA: TGTGCCAGCAGTTTGGAGTGGTCATCACCCCTCCACTTT. It is translated as CASSLEWSSPLHF. The rearrangement links TRBV28 to TRBJ1-6; no clear D. Deletions cut 3 bases from V and 10 bases from J, with 10 bases between. The germline gives CDR1 MDHEN, CDR2 SYDVKM. The CDR3 sequence is 13 residues long.

The V gene is TRBV30, the J gene TRBJ2-2; 10 nucleotides line up with TRBD2. Germline-derived CDR1 and CDR2 are GTSNPN and SVGIG (reference sequence). After removal of 3 bases from V and 4 bases from J, the junction contained 8 bases not matched to a gene. The CDR3 consists of 16 residues. The CDR3 DNA sequence: TGTGCCTGGAGCCCAGCGGTAGCGGGGGGCACCGGGGAGCTGTTTTTT. It translates to CAWSPAVAGGTGELFF.